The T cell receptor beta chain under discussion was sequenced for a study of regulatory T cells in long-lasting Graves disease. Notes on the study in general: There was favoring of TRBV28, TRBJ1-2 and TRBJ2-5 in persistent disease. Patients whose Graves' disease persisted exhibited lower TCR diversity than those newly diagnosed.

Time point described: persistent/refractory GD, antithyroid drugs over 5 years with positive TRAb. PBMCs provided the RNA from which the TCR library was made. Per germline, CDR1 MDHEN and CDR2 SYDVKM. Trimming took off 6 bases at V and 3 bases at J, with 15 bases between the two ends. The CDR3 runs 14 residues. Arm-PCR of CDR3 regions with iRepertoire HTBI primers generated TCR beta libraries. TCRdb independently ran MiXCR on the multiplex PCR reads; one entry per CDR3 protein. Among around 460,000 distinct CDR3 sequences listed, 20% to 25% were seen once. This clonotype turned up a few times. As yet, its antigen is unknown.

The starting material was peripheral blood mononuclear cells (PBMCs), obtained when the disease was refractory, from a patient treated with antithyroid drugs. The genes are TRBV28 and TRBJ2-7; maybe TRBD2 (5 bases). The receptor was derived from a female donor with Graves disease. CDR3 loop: CASSNRGDFYEQYF. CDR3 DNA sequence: TGTGCCAGCAGCAACCGGGGAGATTTCTACGAGCAGTACTTC. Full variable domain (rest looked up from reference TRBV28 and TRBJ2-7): DVKVTQSSRYLVKRTGEKVFLECVQDMDHENMFWYRQDPGLGLRLIYFSYDVKMKEKGDIPEGYSVSREKKERFSLILESASTNQTSMYLCASSNRGDFYEQYFGPGTRLTVT.